The clone carrying this T cell receptor (beta chain) has just a few counts. Its antigen is currently unknown. The data are from a study of cytotoxic CD8 clonotypes in ibrutinib-treated CLL. Overall study context: There were about a dozen relapsed/refractory patients and about 15 treatment-naive patients, and around 17 were IGHV unmutated. Responses comprised 24 partial and 2 complete; at median around six years, approximately 15 remained remitted and roughly 12 progressed. Patients gave response samples after a median about 12 months of treatment, range 6 to 36.

The assay was immunoSEQ multiplex PCR, and TCRdb's table has in-frame clones only and misses some. The sample lists about 13,000 clones, 70% seen once, with 4.5% to 5.5% in the top ten. Study-wide results and limits: On treatment, the uncommon public clonotypes contracted or remained stable.

The CDR3 loop spans 14 amino acids. The germline V gene encodes CDR1 SGHTA and CDR2 FQGTGA. V shed 5 bases and J 6 bases; nucleotides not matched to a gene: 6. Sequencing used PBMCs, obtained before ibrutinib treatment. The J gene is TRBJ2-2, the V gene TRBV7-3, with 7 bases identical to TRBD2. The receptor's source is a human donor with chronic lymphocytic leukemia. The CDR3 spells CASSPGTTSGELFF. The CDR3 DNA follows: TGTGCCAGCAGCCCCGGGACTACCTCCGGGGAGCTGTTTTTT.